This T cell receptor beta chain came from a study of human T cells and chemical hapten exposure (dated by TCRdb to 2020 to 2023). For the study in its entirety: For sensitization, 2% DPC in acetone was applied to a roughly 2 cm by roughly 2 cm area of upper inner arm skin. Patients additionally received weekly therapeutic DPC doses to the scalp throughout the approximately 24-week study period. Patch testing on the upper back used Finn chambers containing 0.01% DPC, with scoring done after 6 days according to International Contact Dermatitis Research Group standards. Alopecia areata with under or over 50% scalp involvement, alopecia totalis and alopecia universalis were represented in the patient cohort, which was mostly female. The libraries were sequenced as a pool, and the TCR yield per sample differed mostly because of small variations in library volumes within the pool. This study followed changes in the peripheral blood TCR repertoire in vivo during primary and secondary sensitization of alopecia patients to the hapten diphenylcyclopropenone (DPC). Blood was sampled from patients pre-sensitization (week 0) and at 2, 6 and about 24 weeks after DPC sensitization. For TCR sequencing, blood came from approximately 29 alopecia patients at anywhere from one to four time points (pre-sensitization, 2, 6 and 24 weeks).

This specimen's time point label, interpreted: patch test 1, 2 weeks after DPC sensitization. According to the study, the label for this sample's treatment or condition signals: therapeutic diphenylcyclopropenone sensitization with weekly scalp DPC. Blood at each patch-test visit was drawn before the patch test was applied. To be eligible, patients had to be aged 18 to 70, diagnosed with alopecia and judged suitable for DPC therapy, while pregnant patients were excluded. Total RNA was extracted from unfractionated whole blood collected in Tempus Blood RNA tubes. Overall results and qualifications from the work: Repeated subsampling changed both the strength of the expansion versus patch-test correlation and the threshold at which the correlation became significant. No change with DPC sensitization was found in the number of TCRs above 1 in 1000 frequency, and no evidence of global repertoire structure alterations was found. Alopecia, a presumed autoimmune disease, was present in all patients, so the immune response of the patients might differ from that of healthy individuals. Significantly more large CDR3 similarity clusters were formed by expanded TCRs than by pre-sensitization or healthy control sets, consistent with antigen-driven responses. Patch test score correlated positively with the number of PT1 expanded TCRs, reaching significance at thresholds 8, 16 and 32 but not at 4.

Receptor libraries were prepared by RACE. The sample was run on a NextSeq 500. During library preparation, unique molecular identifiers were attached to individual cDNA molecules so that TCRs could be counted quantitatively and reproducibly. From each blood RNA sample, both TCR alpha and TCR beta chains were sequenced. In the paper's pipeline: Samples had a median of roughly 99,000 TCRs, with a range from about 20,000 to 690,600. V, J and CDR3 annotation of the TCR reads was performed with the Decombinator software suite. Every sample was subsampled to the same number of TCRs (28,000) for the PS versus PT1 abundance plots. TCRs were defined as expanded if absent before sensitization and observed at least eight times at the 2-week time point. The public sequencing data were trimmed at Q25 with fastp and processed into clonotypes with MiXCR by TCRdb, which kept only in-frame beta chains. Every entry covers one CDR3 protein and lists the most common genes and DNA from its rows. TCRdb, rather than the study authors, made the V and J calls. Counted in this sample were 40,000 to 60,000 distinct CDR3 sequences; approximately 9.1% of them appeared once. 4% to 5.5% of the sample rests with the top ten.

CDR1 and CDR2 are read off the germline V gene as MNHNS and SASEGT. From its cysteine to its phenylalanine, the CDR3 spans 10 amino acids. The entry retains the CDR3 DNA only, 30 bases that are in frame from base 1. The trim is 6 bases for V and 4 bases for J, with a gap of 4 bases between the germline ends. This clonotype was counted many times. Its specific antigen is unknown. Base qualities are not at hand, and no much larger clone is one base apart. Here the sequenced sample was whole blood, taken in connection with sensitization to the hapten diphenylcyclopropenone (DPC). The chain employs TRBV6-1 and TRBJ2-7; too little of a D gene remains to name it. The TCR sequence derives from a woman between 45 and 65 years old with alopecia areata. Some clones in this sample may be carry-over from other donors' samples. In nucleotide form, the sequence is TGTGCCAGCAGGGAGTACGAGCAGTACTTC. The encoded protein is CASREYEQYF.